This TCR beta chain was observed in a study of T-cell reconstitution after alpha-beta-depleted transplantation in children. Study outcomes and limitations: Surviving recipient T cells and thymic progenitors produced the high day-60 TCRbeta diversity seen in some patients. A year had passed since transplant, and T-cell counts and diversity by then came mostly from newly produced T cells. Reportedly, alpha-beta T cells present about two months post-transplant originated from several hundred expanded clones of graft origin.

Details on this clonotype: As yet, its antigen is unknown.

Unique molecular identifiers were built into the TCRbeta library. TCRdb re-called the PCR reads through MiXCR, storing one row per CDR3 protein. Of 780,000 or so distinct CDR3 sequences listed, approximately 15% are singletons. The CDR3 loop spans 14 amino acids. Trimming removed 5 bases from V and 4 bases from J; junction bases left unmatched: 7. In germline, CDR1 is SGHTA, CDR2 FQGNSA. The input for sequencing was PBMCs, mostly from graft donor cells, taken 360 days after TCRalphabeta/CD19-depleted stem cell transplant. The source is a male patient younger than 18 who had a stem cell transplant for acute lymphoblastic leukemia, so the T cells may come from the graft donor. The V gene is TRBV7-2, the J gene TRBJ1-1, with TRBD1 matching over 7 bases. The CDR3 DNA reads TGTGCCAGCAGCCCCAGGGGGTCCAGCACTGAAGCTTTCTTT. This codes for CASSPRGSSTEAFF.